Sequencing of this T cell receptor beta chain was carried out in a study of cytomegalovirus exposure and HLA in healthy donors (dated by TCRdb to about 2017). For the study in its entirety: In an earlier analysis of 550 to 750 of the donors, under 300 Gb of sequence data and some 120 million unique TCR beta sequences from about 179 million T cells were reported. An early release that covered several hundred HLA-typed donors contained approximately 300 gigabases of sequencing data and around 85 million unique TCR sequences. The genetic ancestry cluster associated with self-reported Caucasian donors included 81% of the roughly 400 genotyped donors. The study was designed to test whether signatures of past pathogen exposure could be identified by cataloging public T cell receptors. The T cell repertoires of 700 or so subjects were profiled by immunosequencing and related to cytomegalovirus serostatus. A separate validation cohort of 90 to 150 different subjects was used in addition to the approximately 610-subject first cohort. The study combined high-throughput TCR immunosequencing, statistical association of individual TCRs with disease status, and machine learning to predict cytomegalovirus infection status. To study patterns of TCR occurrence, a later analysis re-analyzed previously published TCR beta repertoires from 600 to 750 donors and added high-resolution HLA genotyping. In the later analysis, no new phenotypic data were used to find candidate immune exposures; instead, reliance was placed on TCR beta sequences and their occurrence across donors. To decide whether each TCR beta V gene segment behaved as functional or pseudogenic, an earlier analysis of some 540 of the donors relied on high-throughput TCR beta sequencing. Donor age, sex, ethnicity and CMV serostatus were compiled alongside the repertoire data. A later genetic analysis used genome-wide SNP genotypes for about 65% of the roughly 700 donors, treating that subset as a discovery cohort. Every repertoire in the discovery cohort had been generated on one and the same sequencing platform. HLA typing included class I and class II loci at four-digit resolution. The number of typed donors differed by locus: about 620-640 for A, B, C, DRB1 and DQB1; 500 to 550 for DQA1; some 610 for DPA1; and 400 to 480 for DPB1. A few DR-DQ haplotypes were treated as single units for association and clustering because of strong linkage in the cohort. Among some 410 genotyped donors of the cohort, an average of around 240,000 unique TCR beta nucleotide sequences were sequenced per donor, around a sixth of them non-productive.

The method was the immunoSEQ multiplex PCR assay. The multiplex PCR relied on a mix of 60 forward primers for TCR Vbeta segments and 13 reverse primers for TCR Jbeta segments. The CDR3 region of rearranged TCR beta genes was amplified from genomic DNA by a multiplex PCR assay. The amplified TCR beta libraries were sequenced on the Illumina HiSeq System as 87-base-pair reads. The paper's data handling went like this. A later analysis counted approximately 76 million unique TCR beta chains across the approximately 700 repertoires, and some 11 million of these chains were shared by at least two donors. To remove PCR and sequencing errors, raw reads were error-corrected and collapsed into unique sequences using a nearest-neighbor algorithm that merged closely related sequences. V, D and J gene segments were assigned by aligning CDR3 sequences to IMGT reference sequences. For a sequence to be retained, a match of at least six nucleotides to both a V gene segment and a J gene segment was required. A rearrangement counted as productive if the CDR3 had no stop codons and remained in frame with V and J, and every other rearrangement counted as non-productive. CDR3 was defined according to IMGT convention as the region running from the second conserved V-encoded cysteine to the conserved J-encoded phenylalanine. Sequences without an unambiguous match to a single V gene segment were excluded from the earlier analysis of about 600 of the donors. In an earlier analysis of more than 500 of the donors, a V segment was called functional when productive rearrangements were above 56.7%, and segregating when the standard deviation between donors exceeded 5%. A statistical classification framework was built to diagnose cytomegalovirus status from the catalog of TCR beta chain sequences. In a later analysis, V and J genes were assigned by comparing TCR nucleotide sequences against IMGT/GENE-DB human TR gene sequences. In a later analysis, CDR3 sequences and most-parsimonious VDJ recombination scenarios were assigned using the TCRdist pipeline. A later analysis defined each TCR beta chain by its CDR3 amino acid sequence plus V-gene family, and excluded reads lacking a unique V-gene family. To address suspected cross-contamination and a sequencing artifact, a later analysis removed several hundred highly shared, low-generation-probability nucleotide sequences. In a later analysis, a clonal expansion index for each public chain was calculated from normalized within-repertoire ranks of inferred template counts. In a later analysis, generation probabilities were computed using a VDJ recombination model fitted to out-of-frame rearrangements, and the results were checked against IGoR. A later analysis scored TCR-TCR, TCR-HLA and TCR-CMV co-occurrence with hypergeometric tests, applying a repertoire-size bias correction to TCR pairs. False discovery rates were estimated in a later analysis by permuting HLA or CMV assignments 20 times. In a later analysis, co-occurring TCRs were grouped using DBSCAN, and TCRdist sequence similarity was added for clustering within HLA-allele-positive subsets. Co-occurrence clustering excluded repertoires with fewer than 30,000 or more than 120,000 public chains, plus five with anomalous nucleotide sharing. Sourced from immuneACCESS, this table was stored by TCRdb with only in-frame sequences that have V and J called. A share of the clones is absent; for the studies checked, an unresolved V gene accounts for under half, and the remainder has no known explanation. V and J calls and clone size are given by that table; D and trimming were obtained from the DNA. In this sample the table shows approximately 190,000 clones, approximately 80% of which occur a single time. The leading ten clones occupy about 2.6% of the sample.

What the authors observed across the whole study: Linkage disequilibrium might explain the correlated functional status among segregating V segments, but an unknown experimental factor could not be excluded. An earlier analysis of some 560 of the donors showed that most TCR beta V segments appeared in productive rearrangements either about 87% or about 30% of the time, which broadly matched IMGT annotations. A further reported finding was that TCR beta sequences accurately predicted the HLA-A and HLA-B alleles for most subjects in the first cohort. In a later analysis, the rate of TCR association differed among HLA loci, with DRB1 alleles having the most associated TCRs and HLA-C alleles having the fewest. In this cohort, only TCR beta chains were sequenced, and detectable features were limited by the absence of alpha or paired-chain data. Specific HLA alleles were associated with more than 15,000 TCR beta sequences at a false discovery rate of 0.05 in a later analysis. A total of 164 TCR beta chains were listed by the study as associated with cytomegalovirus. Sequencing depth was assumed to be roughly uniform across donors in the presence/absence analyses, though that assumption may not hold. In a later analysis, most CMV-associated TCR beta chains were found to appear HLA-restricted, with HLA associations seemingly driven largely by CMV exposure. Assigning TCR associations to individual alleles was difficult when HLA alleles, especially DR and DQ, strongly co-occurred. A cluster of highly shared sequence variants was judged likely to represent a technical artifact of the sequencing pipeline. Compared with the approximately 710-donor mean, donors in an Asian-associated ancestry cluster had fewer N-insertions in productive TCRs, according to a later genetic analysis. In a later analysis, HLA-associated TCR beta chains were found to be more clonally expanded and to have lower generation probabilities than equally common non-associated chains. It was suggested by the authors that the approach could potentially be generalized to other disease states and immunological phenotypes. HLA typing was unavailable for some donors at each locus, so association tests used only the typed subset. A later genetic analysis associated a missense DCLRE1C variant with V-gene and J-gene trimming of TCR beta chains, and an independent cohort replicated the association. Several of the top co-occurrence clusters appeared to be linked to parvovirus B19, influenza, CMV and Epstein-Barr virus, according to a later analysis. Immune exposure information for the cohort was limited to CMV serostatus. Most TCR sequences were observed very rarely across donors, whereas some public TCRs were present in many individuals. Cytomegalovirus status was reported to be diagnosed by the classifier with high specificity and sensitivity in both the original and validation cohorts. Some 16 rarely observed V segments, including chromosome 9 orphons, were excluded from the earlier analysis of several hundred of the donors because counts were too low. In vitro tests confirmed that a few of the cytomegalovirus-associated TCR beta chains recognize cytomegalovirus antigens.

The cohort was made up of approximately 670 healthy bone marrow donors. Cohort members were all nominally healthy when sampled, although unrecorded immune exposures were likely present. The donor tested CMV seropositive, placing the donor among the 289 seropositive members of the cohort. A peripheral blood sample was provided by each donor, and peripheral blood mononuclear cells were used for TCR beta sequencing. The Qiagen DNeasy Blood Extraction Kit was used to extract genomic DNA from the blood cell samples. In this sample, this clone turned up once. The antigen this receptor binds is unknown. Base qualities are not provided; no much larger clone lies one nucleotide away. Sequenced: PBMCs. The clonotype comes from a woman in her forties or fifties in good health and CMV-seropositive.

The bases are TGTGCCAGCAGTTCACCGGACAGGGCAAGAGATACGCAGTATTTT. Its amino acids are CASSSPDRARDTQYF. The chain joins TRBV27 to TRBJ2-3, and TRBD1 aligns with 8 junction nucleotides. Relative to germline, V is missing 4 bases and J is missing 5 bases, with 8 bases of the junction outside any gene match. From a lookup of the germline V gene (reference sequence), CDR1 and CDR2 are MNHEY and SMNVEV. The CDR3, cysteine through phenylalanine, is 15 amino acids long. The entry retains the CDR3 DNA only, 45 bases that are in frame from base 1.